The clone carrying this TCR beta chain is a singleton in its sample. As yet, its antigen is unknown. This CDR3 is 12 amino acids long. The data derive from a study of PD-1 blockade in mismatch repair-deficient tumors. Study conclusions and caveats: Tumor-resident clones, often absent from pretreatment blood, expanded after pembrolizumab and then contracted.

PCR or immunohistochemistry showed mismatch repair deficiency in every enrolled patient. TCRdb's copy holds only in-frame clones and misses some; the assay was immunoSEQ multiplex PCR. The data hold roughly 50,000 clones, with 78% observed a single time. This specimen consisted of peripheral blood, obtained 4 weeks after starting pembrolizumab. The rearrangement joins TRBV21-1 to TRBJ2-3. TRBV21-1 is deemed a pseudogene. This TCR was recovered from an adult with mismatch repair-deficient cancer. The CDR3 DNA sequence: TGTGCTCCAGAGAGATACACAGATACGCAGTATTTT. Translated, it gives CAPERYTDTQYF.